The sequence of this T cell receptor beta chain was determined in a study of T cells expressing NK-cell markers. Across the whole study: Seven of the eight sequenced donors were classified as HCMV-seropositive, and one was classified as seronegative. Study results and limitations: Whether expanded NKG2C+ T cell clones recognized HCMV stayed uncertain. About six donors carried dominant NKG2C+ clonotypes that made up roughly 1.0-7.5% of their CD8+ T cells.

About this clonotype itself: Antigen unknown.

Reprocessing the 5' RACE reads, TCRdb reports a single entry for every CDR3 protein and omits DNA. The table counts 550,000 to 600,000 distinct CDR3 sequences; 3% to 4.5% lies in the top ten. This CDR3 contains 15 residues. Germline values: CDR1 LGHNA, CDR2 YNFKEQ. Sequencing used blood T cells: a sorted CD56 or NKG2C T cell subset, CD4+ or CD8+ T cells, or bulk PBMC T cells (not recorded which). The sequence was obtained from a young man in good health. The chain uses TRBV4-2 and TRBJ1-6. This CDR3 reads CASSSLSSYNSPLHF.